The source of this TCR beta chain is a study of blood T cell repertoires in COVID-19 (dated by TCRdb to about 2020). As for the study more broadly: The collaborator samples originated in the United States, Italy and Spain and spanned the acute and convalescent phases of COVID-19. The material from the prospective study consisted of cDNA or gDNA derived from T cells, B-cell-depleted T cells, or PBMCs. Deeply sampled blood TCRbeta repertoires from subjects exposed to, actively infected with, or recovered from COVID-19 were included in the dataset. The repertoires were made available in a free public database intended to serve as a resource for research on the immune response to SARS-CoV-2. Samples were obtained from the ongoing ImmuneRACE study (first 160 participants) and from roughly 1,300 subjects provided by 6 global collaborators. A de-identified subject ID, COVID-19 status, age in years and sex were almost always included in the sample metadata. Where HLA class I and class II types were available, the types were taken from metadata supplied by the sample provider, not from assay-based typing.

The immunoSEQ Assay, a bias-controlled multiplex PCR, was used to amplify TCRbeta CDR3 regions from genomic DNA. The study's processing was this. Within the assay, amplification of reference gene primers was used to estimate how many nucleated cells each sample contained. To quantify the absolute abundance of each unique TCRbeta CDR3 rearrangement, sequence reads were collapsed and filtered. For each sample, productive Simpson clonality was calculated by taking the square root of Simpson's diversity index across productive rearrangements. Entries here come from immuneACCESS through TCRdb and include only in-frame sequences with V and J called. Some clones fail to appear in such tables; in the studies checked, an unresolved V gene covers under half of the shortfall, and the cause of the remainder is unknown. That table supplies the V and J calls and clone size; D and trimming were determined from the DNA. In this sample the table shows over 200,000 clones, 85% to 90% of which occur a single time. The ten top clones hold about 2.5% of the sample.

Collaborating institutions collected whole blood in K2EDTA tubes following their own protocols. Collaborator samples were shipped for TCRbeta analysis as frozen whole blood, isolated PBMCs, or DNA extracted from either sample type. CDR1 MNHEY and CDR2 SMNVEV were looked up in the germline V gene (reference sequence). V gives up 2 bases and J gives up 0 bases, and the segment between their germline ends measures 11 bases. From cysteine to phenylalanine, the CDR3 is 16 amino acids long. Left in the record is the CDR3 DNA by itself, 48 bases read in frame from the first base. Findings and caveats that apply to the study as a whole: The quantity of clinical and demographic metadata differed by source and by participant and was supplied without curation.

As concerns this clone: There is no known antigen for this receptor. Base qualities are not recorded, but no much larger clone differs from it by a single base.

This sequence originates from a woman aged 55-75 years with acute or convalescent COVID-19. The specimen sequenced was peripheral blood. The chain uses TRBV27 and TRBJ2-4; tentative D gene TRBD1, with 6 bases matching. In nucleotide form, the sequence is TGTGCCAGCAGTTTAGGCGAGGGGGTAGCCAAAAACATTCAGTACTTC. It codes for CASSLGEGVAKNIQYF.